This record covers a single T cell receptor beta chain. No antigen is known for it. The data originate from a study of cytotoxic CD8 clonotypes in ibrutinib-treated CLL. Whole-study context: Samples averaged around 280,000 productive templates and more than 85,000 productive rearrangements.

TCRdb's copy holds only in-frame clones and misses some; the assay was immunoSEQ multiplex PCR. In the table there are fewer than 300,000 clones, 76% of which are singletons. Study results and limitations: Public clonotypes showed up rarely, and on treatment they shrank or held steady.

This CDR3 contains 17 residues. Germline V gene data show CDR1 as MDHEN and CDR2 as SYDVKM. Trimming shortened V by 1 base and J by 0 bases, and 16 bases separated the two germline ends. Specimen: PBMCs, collected at disease progression, from a patient treated with ibrutinib. The sequence derives from a human donor with chronic lymphocytic leukemia. The rearrangement links TRBV28 to TRBJ2-7, with TRBD2 as a possible D gene (5 bases). The CDR3 coding sequence is TGTGCCAGCAGTTTATTGGACTCTACTTCTCGCTCCTACGAGCAGTACTTC. It yields the protein CASSLLDSTSRSYEQYF.